In its sample, the clone carrying this T cell receptor beta chain was seen a few times. Its cognate antigen is unknown. Semi-nested PCR with Nested Universal Primer A followed constant-region reverse priming of full-length variable regions. TCRdb recomputed calls from the 5' RACE reads with MiXCR, one row per CDR3 protein. The repertoire includes several thousand distinct CDR3 sequences, roughly 59% of them detected once, and 9.5% to 13% sits in the top ten. Notes on the study in general: Tumor memory CD4+ T cell TCR gene usage clustered with blood and lymph node memory CD4+ cells and lymph node naive CD4+ cells.

The sequence came from a female donor with breast cancer. Sequencing was done on a sample of naive CD4+ T cells sorted from blood. Subset defined: naive CD4+ T cells, CD4+CD45RA+CD25-.

CDR3 region: CASSLGADTQYF. CDR3 DNA: TGTGCCAGCAGCTTAGGCGCAGATACGCAGTATTTT. This rearrangement joins TRBV11-2 to TRBJ2-3; D gene unclear. Germline CDR1 SGHAT, CDR2 FQNNGV. Trimming took 1 base from V and 4 from J, leaving 3 bases between them. This CDR3 contains 12 residues.